Given below is one TCR beta chain in context. Germline CDR1 reads PRHDT; CDR2 reads FYEKMQ (reference sequence). Trimming shortened V by 5 bases and J by 0 bases, and 14 bases separated the two germline ends. CDR3 length equals 16 residues. This specimen belongs to a study of blood T cell repertoires in COVID-19. The wider study: Sites across the United States, Italy and Spain contributed samples from acute and convalescent COVID-19. Nucleic acid was either cDNA or gDNA, and it came from T cells, B-cell-depleted T cells, or PBMCs.

The data were produced by immunoSEQ multiplex PCR, yet TCRdb's version contains in-frame clones alone and is incomplete. The sample includes approximately 130,000 clones, approximately 86% of them seen just once. The sequence came from a woman between 45 and 60 years old who had recovered from COVID-19. The sequencing sample was made of peripheral blood. The chain uses TRBV13 and TRBJ1-3; a weak D match, TRBD1 (5 bases). The CDR3 coding sequence is TGTGCCAGCAGCGACGTCGGACACCTCTCTGGAAACACCATATATTTT. It specifies CASSDVGHLSGNTIYF.